The 28 T cell receptor beta chains below all came from one sample that was sequenced in a study of cytomegalovirus exposure and HLA in healthy donors. Primers: 60 Vbeta forward and 13 Jbeta reverse. Some clones are missing from TCRdb's copy, which holds only in-frame ones; the method was immunoSEQ multiplex PCR. The sample contains 150,000 to 200,000 clones, 9.5% to 15% of which appear only once. Material: PBMCs. All receptors come from a man aged 50 to 59 in good health and CMV-seropositive.

The V gene is TRBV6-6, the J gene TRBJ1-1; D is undetermined. The germline V gene has CDR1 MNHNY and CDR2 SVGAGI (reference sequence). This CDR3 is built from 10 residues. Trimming removed 8 bases at V and 3 bases at J, with 4 bases between. The CDR3 DNA reads TGTGCCAGCGGAGACACTGAAGCTTTCTTT. Protein sequence: CASGDTEAFF.

This clone has only a few counts. This rearrangement joins TRBV6-6 to TRBJ2-2; TRBD2 agrees at 14 bases. CDR1 MNHNY and CDR2 SVGAGI come from the germline V gene (reference sequence). Trimming cost V 8 bases and J 4 bases; bases outside gene matches: 6. There are 16 residues in the CDR3. For the CDR3, the DNA is TGTGCCAGCGGACTAGCGGGGGGTCCTGCCACCGGGGAGCTGTTTTTT. Residues: CASGLAGGPATGELFF.

The chain uses TRBV7-6 and TRBJ1-5; the D is unclear. This CDR3 is 10 amino acids long. Looked up from germline, CDR1 is SGHVS and CDR2 is FNYEAQ. With 7 bases removed from V and 7 bases from J, the gap between germline ends came to 5 bases. The CDR3 DNA follows: TGTGCCAGCACGGGACAGCCCCAGCATTTT. Translated, it gives CASTGQPQHF.

The chain combines TRBV19 with TRBJ2-1; 12 bases line up with TRBD1. The ends lost 3 bases at V and 5 bases at J; junction bases unmatched: 2. Per the germline V gene, CDR1 is LNHDA and CDR2 is SQIVND (reference sequence). The CDR3 is 15 residues long. The CDR3 DNA is TGTGCCAGTAGTATTAGGGACAGGGGGCACAATGAGCAGTTCTTC. This encodes CASSIRDRGHNEQFF.

The chain uses TRBV7-3 and TRBJ2-7; D perhaps matches TRBD1 (5 bases). Germline CDR1 is SGHTA and CDR2 is FQGTGA. The CDR3 extends over 13 amino acids. The germline V and J ends were trimmed by 3 bases and 5 bases, with 11 bases remaining between them. The CDR3 here is CASSFQGRDEQYF. The CDR3 DNA follows: TGTGCCAGCAGCTTCCAGGGTCGGGACGAGCAGTACTTC.

The chain is built from TRBV2 and TRBJ2-4; D is perhaps TRBD2 (5 bases). CDR1 is SNHLY and CDR2 is FYNNEI in the germline V gene. The CDR3 is 13 amino acids. V was trimmed by 3 bases and J by 5 bases, leaving 8 bases between them. The chain's CDR3 is CASSEAEENIQYF. CDR3 bases: TGTGCCAGCAGTGAGGCGGAGGAAAACATTCAGTACTTC. Drawing the rest from reference TRBV2 and TRBJ2-4, the complete variable domain is EPEVTQTPSHQVTQMGQEVILRCVPISNHLYFYWYRQILGQKVEFLVSFYNNEISEKSEIFDDQFSVERPDGSNFTLKIRSTKLEDSAMYFCASSEAEENIQYFGAGTRLSVL.

The V call is TRBV28, the J call TRBJ1-2; possibly TRBD1 for D (6 bases). V gave up 4 bases and J gave up 2 bases, with 11 bases separating them. CDR1 and CDR2 (germline): MDHEN, SYDVKM. The CDR3 spans 14 residues. CDR3 sequence reads: CASSYGGANYGYTF. CDR3 sequence (DNA): TGTGCCAGCAGTTATGGGGGCGCGAACTATGGCTACACCTTC.

This clone came up a few times. The chain has TRBV11-2 and TRBJ1-4, with a possible D match to TRBD1 (5 bases). Trimming cost V 6 bases and J 0 bases, with 14 bases left between them. The germline V gene encodes CDR1 SGHAT and CDR2 FQNNGV. The length of the CDR3 is 16 residues. CDR3 coding DNA: TGTGCCAGCAGACCCCTTGGGGGGGCAACTAATGAAAAACTGTTTTTT. Protein: CASRPLGGATNEKLFF.

There are a few counts of this clone. This chain uses TRBV27 with TRBJ1-5, with TRBD1 matching over 9 bases. The J segment lost 6 bases and the V segment lost 5 bases, leaving 8 bases of the junction unmatched. This CDR3 has 15 amino acids. The germline CDR1 and CDR2 sequences are MNHEY and SMNVEV (reference sequence). The CDR3 nucleotides are TGTGCCAGCAGTAACGGACAGGGGTTAAGTCAGCCCCAGCATTTT. The encoded protein is CASSNGQGLSQPQHF.

This clone showed up just a few times. The V gene is TRBV5-1, the J gene TRBJ1-1; tentative D call: TRBD1 (6 bases). This CDR3 spans 14 amino acids. Germline CDR1 and CDR2: SGHRS and YFSETQ. The germline V and J ends were trimmed by 4 bases and 3 bases, with 13 bases remaining between them. CDR3 coding DNA: TGCGCCAGCAGCCTGGACAGTATGGACACTGAAGCTTTCTTT. It codes for CASSLDSMDTEAFF.

The gene calls are TRBV6-1 and TRBJ2-7, with TRBD1 as a possible D gene (5 bases). The CDR3 spans 13 residues. The V end lost 3 bases, the J end lost 12 bases, and 18 bases lay between the germline ends. In germline, CDR1 is MNHNS, CDR2 SASEGT. The CDR3 sequence: CASSDRGFYEVYV. For the CDR3, the DNA is TGTGCCAGCAGTGATAGGGGATTCTACGAGGTGTACGTC.

The rearrangement joins TRBV15 to TRBJ2-1, with 8 bases matching TRBD1. V lost 4 bases, J lost 6 bases, and 5 bases stayed unmatched. The germline V gene encodes CDR1 LNHNV and CDR2 YYDKDF (reference sequence). The CDR3 runs to 14 residues. CDR3 in amino acids: CATSKVRGRNEQFF. The CDR3 DNA follows: TGTGCCACCAGCAAGGTCAGGGGGCGCAATGAGCAGTTCTTC. The entire variable domain, with the rest obtained from reference TRBV15 and TRBJ2-1, is as follows: DAMVIQNPRYQVTQFGKPVTLSCSQTLNHNVMYWYQQKSSQAPKLLFHYYDKDFNNEADTPDNFQSRRPNTSFCFLDIRSPGLGDTAMYLCATSKVRGRNEQFFGPGTRLTVL.

This chain uses TRBV18 with TRBJ2-2, with D tentatively TRBD2 (6 bases). The CDR3 covers 15 residues. The germline CDR1 and CDR2 sequences are KGHSH and LQKENI. V shed 5 bases and J shed 6 bases, with 16 bases lying between them. CDR3 sequence (DNA): TGTGCCAGCTCAACAAGGACTACCCCCCCCGGGGAGCTGTTTTTT. Encoded protein: CASSTRTTPPGELFF. The full variable domain, rest sourced from reference TRBV18 and TRBJ2-2, is NAGVMQNPRHLVRRRGQEARLRCSPMKGHSHVYWYRQLPEEGLKFMVYLQKENIIDESGMPKERFSAEFPKEGPSILRIQQVVRGDSAAYFCASSTRTTPPGELFFGEGSRLTVL.

The rearrangement uses TRBV5-1 and TRBJ2-7; the match to TRBD1 covers 7 bases. The CDR3 length is 15 residues. V lost 3 bases, J lost 7 bases, and 13 bases stayed unmatched. Germline CDR1 and CDR2: SGHRS and YFSETQ. The CDR3 DNA is TGCGCCAGCAGCTACCAACCGACAGGGCTCTGGGAGCAGTACGTC. Translation: CASSYQPTGLWEQYV.

V is TRBV5-1 and J is TRBJ1-1; 7 bases map to TRBD1. The CDR3 length is 12 residues. V was pared by 0 bases and J by 10 bases, with 3 bases of the junction left unmatched. Germline CDR1 SGHRS, CDR2 YFSETQ. The CDR3 loop reads CASSLGQGGAFF. The CDR3 DNA follows: TGCGCCAGCAGCTTGGGACAGGGAGGAGCTTTCTTT.

This clone was counted a few times. The rearrangement joins TRBV7-9 to TRBJ1-2, with D unresolved. Trimming left V 0 bases short and J 2 bases short, with 4 bases between. The CDR3 contains 13 residues. CDR1 and CDR2 (germline): SEHNR, FQNEAQ (reference sequence). The CDR3, as DNA: TGTGCCAGCAGCTTAGCCAGGAACTATGGCTACACCTTC. It specifies CASSLARNYGYTF.

The rearrangement links TRBV11-3 to TRBJ2-3; TRBD2 is a possible D gene (6 bases). V lost 6 bases, J lost 2 bases, and 12 bases lay in between. The CDR3 is made up of 14 amino acids. Germline values: CDR1 SGHNT, CDR2 YENEEA. This CDR3 is CASRPGGYTDTQYF. The CDR3 region has the DNA TGTGCCAGCAGGCCTGGGGGGTACACAGATACGCAGTATTTT.

CDR3 sequence reads: CASSQDRFGESNIQYF. As DNA, the CDR3 is TGCGCCAGCAGCCAAGATCGGTTCGGGGAATCTAACATTCAGTACTTC. The chain links TRBV4-1 to TRBJ2-4; the D gene is possibly TRBD2 (5 bases). Trimming pared 0 bases from V and 7 bases from J, leaving 16 bases between. CDR3 length: 16 residues. The germline CDR1 and CDR2 sequences are MGHRA and YSYEKL.

This clone was counted only a few times. This chain joins TRBV9 and TRBJ1-6, with D perhaps TRBD1 (6 bases). Between the trimmed V and J ends, which lost 2 bases and 6 bases, there was a span of 12 bases. The CDR3 runs 15 residues. Germline V CDR1 and CDR2: SGDLS, YYNGEE. CDR3 bases: TGTGCCAGCAGCGTTACAGGGAGCTTTAATTCACCCCTCCACTTT. Translating it yields CASSVTGSFNSPLHF.

The rearrangement uses TRBV29-1 and TRBJ2-1; possible D gene TRBD1, 6 bases. V was pared by 6 bases and J by 7 bases, with 22 bases between. Germline loops: CDR1 SQVTM, CDR2 ANQGSEA. The CDR3 extends over 15 amino acids. The CDR3 spells CSVTTGSQGNNEQFF. The CDR3 bases are TGCAGCGTGACCACAGGGTCTCAGGGGAATAATGAGCAGTTCTTC.

The rearrangement joins TRBV7-6 to TRBJ2-5, with 10 bases that match TRBD2. From germline, CDR1 is SGHVS and CDR2 FNYEAQ. With V trimmed by 1 base and J by 1 base, 6 bases remained unmatched. This CDR3 spans 17 amino acids. In nucleotides, the CDR3 is TGTGCCAGCAGCTTAGGAAGGACTAGCGGATTCCAAGAGACCCAGTACTTC. Translated, it gives CASSLGRTSGFQETQYF.

The chain uses TRBV4-3 and TRBJ2-7, with TRBD1 identical over 7 bases. The CDR3 extends over 14 amino acids. Trimming at V came to 2 bases and at J to 7 bases, leaving 8 bases not matched to a gene. CDR1 and CDR2 from the germline V gene are LGHNA and YSLEER. The CDR3 sequence is CASSQSLGTAEQYF. DNA of the CDR3: TGCGCCAGCAGCCAATCCTTGGGGACAGCAGAGCAGTACTTC.

This clone has only a few counts. The CDR3 region is CASSLSPDRGPGYTF. The CDR3 bases are TGTGCCAGCAGCTTATCCCCTGACAGGGGGCCTGGCTACACCTTC. J is TRBJ1-2 and V is TRBV7-9; 10 nucleotides match TRBD1. The CDR3 loop spans 15 amino acids. The V gene's germline CDR1 is SEHNR and CDR2 FQNEAQ (reference sequence). V gave up 2 bases and J gave up 7 bases; unmatched junction bases: 7. The whole variable domain, filled in from reference TRBV7-9 and TRBJ1-2, reads DTGVSQNPRHKITKRGQNVTFRCDPISEHNRLYWYRQTLGQGPEFLTYFQNEAQLEKSRLLSDRFSAERPKGSFSTLEIQRTEQGDSAMYLCASSLSPDRGPGYTFGSGTRLTVV.

This clone came up a few times. The chain links TRBV10-3 to TRBJ2-5, with D perhaps TRBD1 (6 bases). The CDR3 covers 12 residues. Germline V gene sequence: CDR1 ENHRY, CDR2 SYGVKD. Trimming stripped 6 bases from V and 2 bases from J, with 7 bases between. CDR3 in DNA: TGTGCCATCAGGGACAGTCAAGAGACCCAGTACTTC. Its translation: CAIRDSQETQYF.

To note about this clone: Other DNA sequences in this sample translate to the same CDR3. V and J are TRBV7-2 and TRBJ2-5, with 7 nucleotides matching TRBD1. The germline V gene has CDR1 SGHTA and CDR2 FQGNSA. This CDR3 region has 12 residues. Unmatched junction bases numbered 1, after V lost 4 bases and J lost 5 bases. The chain's CDR3 is CASSSTGETQYF. DNA for the CDR3: TGTGCCAGCAGCTCGACAGGGGAGACCCAGTACTTC. Together with reference TRBV7-2 and TRBJ2-5, the CDR3 gives the full variable domain: GAGVSQSPSNKVTEKGKDVELRCDPISGHTALYWYRQSLGQGLEFLIYFQGNSAPDKSGLPSDRFSAERTGGSVSTLTIQRTQQEDSAVYLCASSSTGETQYFGPGTRLLVL.

This clone came up a few times. V and J are TRBV4-1 and TRBJ2-6; D remains ambiguous. The V gene's germline CDR1 is MGHRA and CDR2 YSYEKL. Trimming shortened V by 5 bases and J by 0 bases, and 8 bases separated the two germline ends. This CDR3 comprises 15 residues. The CDR3 nucleotides are TGCGCCAGCAGCACCCACAGCTCTGGGGCCAACGTCCTGACTTTC. This encodes CASSTHSSGANVLTF.

The chain recombines TRBV6-5 with TRBJ1-5; D remains ambiguous. The V end lost 8 bases, the J end lost 0 bases, and 11 bases lay between the germline ends. The CDR3 contains 14 residues. Per germline, CDR1 MNHEY and CDR2 SVGAGI. As DNA, the CDR3 is TGTGCCAGCGGACGGGAGAATAGCAATCAGCCCCAGCATTTT. Translated, it gives CASGRENSNQPQHF.

This clone showed up just a few times. Here the CDR3 reads CASSPPGGLAKNIQYF. CDR3 bases: TGTGCCAGCTCACCACCGGGAGGGTTAGCCAAAAACATTCAGTACTTC. This chain connects TRBV18 to TRBJ2-4, with 7 bases identical to TRBD2. Germline values: CDR1 KGHSH, CDR2 LQKENI. Losses at the gene ends were 0 bases for V and 0 bases for J; bases not matched to a gene: 2. This CDR3 comprises 16 residues.